This passage covers 15 T cell receptor beta chains from one sample sequenced in a study of immune evolution from preneoplasia to lung adenocarcinoma. The table came from immunoSEQ multiplex PCR; TCRdb's copy has only in-frame clones and leaves some out. The table records about 4,100 clones, roughly 77% of them present only once. The sequenced sample was FFPE invasive lung adenocarcinoma tissue. These TCRs come from an older person with invasive lung adenocarcinoma. Some clones in this sample may be carry-over from other donors' samples.

This clone was detected once. This rearrangement joins TRBV30 to TRBJ2-1; 8 bases agree with TRBD2. Germline lookup yields CDR1 GTSNPN and CDR2 SVGIG (reference sequence). V dropped 2 bases and J dropped 3; count of bases not matched to a gene: 6. There are 15 residues in the CDR3. CDR3 amino acids: CAWSWASGLYNEQFF. In DNA form, the CDR3 reads TGTGCCTGGAGTTGGGCTAGCGGGCTCTACAATGAGCAGTTCTTC.

This clone was observed a handful of times. The chain uses TRBV27 and TRBJ2-7, with 9 positions matching TRBD2. CDR1 MNHEY and CDR2 SMNVEV come from the germline V gene (reference sequence). Trimming took 5 bases from V and 2 from J; bases not matched to a gene: 4. The CDR3 length is 14 residues. In nucleotides, the CDR3 is TGTGCCAGCAGTCCGGGACTAGCAACCTACGAGCAGTACTTC. Its translation: CASSPGLATYEQYF.

This clone was seen a handful of times. J is TRBJ2-7 and V is TRBV19; TRBD2 matches 8 bases. Germline values: CDR1 LNHDA, CDR2 SQIVND (reference sequence). This CDR3 comprises 15 residues. With 3 bases clipped from V and 0 bases from J, the junction kept 4 bases outside the gene matches. The CDR3, as DNA: TGTGCCAGTAGTATCGGAGCGGGAGCCTCCTACGAGCAGTACTTC. Its protein product is CASSIGAGASYEQYF.

The sample holds a few counts of this clone. As DNA, the CDR3 is TGTGCCAGCTCATGGGGACACCAAGAGACCCAGTACTTC. Its translation: CASSWGHQETQYF. J is TRBJ2-5 and V is TRBV18; tentatively, D is TRBD1 or TRBD2 (5 bases each). V was clipped by 5 bases and J by 0 bases, with 7 bases between them. Per germline, CDR1 KGHSH and CDR2 LQKENI. The CDR3 extends over 13 amino acids.

The chain's CDR3 is CANSIGQGTYEQYF. The CDR3 region has the DNA TGTGCCAACTCTATTGGACAGGGTACCTACGAGCAGTACTTC. V and J are TRBV18 and TRBJ2-7; 8 nucleotides line up with TRBD1. Unmatched junction bases numbered 10, after V lost 10 bases and J lost 2 bases. The CDR3 runs 14 residues. Germline-derived CDR1 and CDR2 are KGHSH and LQKENI.

This clone came up a few times. This chain uses TRBV15 with TRBJ1-1; 7 bases are a match to TRBD1. V gave up 3 bases and J gave up 1 base; unmatched junction bases: 2. The CDR3 has 14 amino acids. In germline, CDR1 is LNHNV, CDR2 YYDKDF (reference sequence). The CDR3 DNA is TGTGCCACCAGCAGGGGACAGAGGAACACTGAAGCTTTCTTT. Its translation is CATSRGQRNTEAFF.

The rearrangement joins TRBV4-2 to TRBJ1-2; D unresolved. With 4 bases removed from V and 6 bases from J, the gap between germline ends came to 15 bases. Germline-derived CDR1 and CDR2 are LGHNA and YNFKEQ. This CDR3 contains 14 residues. Here the CDR3 DNA reads TGTGCCAGCAGCCCCGGGCCTCGCTCGGATGGCTACACCTTC. Its protein is CASSPGPRSDGYTF.

This rearrangement joins TRBV6-1 to TRBJ2-1; 12 nucleotides align to TRBD2. The CDR3 has 17 amino acids. Germline V gene data show CDR1 as MNHNS and CDR2 as SASEGT. Trimming cost V 0 bases and J 5 bases; bases outside gene matches: 5. The chain's CDR3 is CASSEATSGSTHNEQFF. In DNA form, the CDR3 reads TGTGCCAGCAGTGAAGCGACTAGCGGGAGCACCCACAATGAGCAGTTCTTC.

This clone was seen once. V gene TRBV10-2 combines with J gene TRBJ2-7, with 10 bases matching TRBD2. Germline V gene lookup returns CDR1 WSHSY and CDR2 SAAADI. The CDR3 is 15 amino acids. Trimming removed 4 bases from V and 0 bases from J; junction bases left unmatched: 3. The chain's CDR3 is CASSGGLAFSYEQYF. As DNA, the CDR3 is TGCGCCAGCAGTGGGGGACTAGCGTTCTCCTACGAGCAGTACTTC.

This clone was seen more than once but under ten times. The V call is TRBV5-4, the J call TRBJ2-5; a weak D match, TRBD2 (6 bases). Trimming cost V 4 bases and J 5 bases, with 9 bases left between them. The CDR3 is made up of 12 amino acids. Germline V gene data show CDR1 as SGHNT and CDR2 as YYREEE (reference sequence). The CDR3 sequence is CASSREAETQYF. CDR3 in DNA: TGTGCCAGCAGCAGGGAGGCCGAGACCCAGTACTTC.

This clone has a handful of counts. V is TRBV6-1 and J is TRBJ2-1; 11 positions agree with TRBD2. V trimming: 1 base; J trimming: 8 bases; junction bases outside the gene matches: 19. The CDR3 is 20 residues long. CDR1 is MNHNS and CDR2 is SASEGT in the germline V gene. CDR3 in amino acids: CASSEGTGKFSGRALDEQFF. The CDR3 nucleotides read TGTGCCAGCAGTGAAGGGACAGGGAAATTTAGCGGGAGGGCCCTCGATGAGCAGTTCTTC.

The rearrangement links TRBV25-1 to TRBJ1-4; 7 bases map to TRBD1. CDR1 is MGHDK, CDR2 SYGVNS, per germline. Germline trimming cut 0 bases from V and 7 bases from J; bases unmatched to any gene: 11. The CDR3 extends over 17 amino acids. The CDR3 protein is CASSEYSHRGRAEKLFF. The CDR3 DNA sequence: TGTGCCAGCAGTGAATACTCCCACAGGGGCCGGGCTGAAAAACTGTTTTTT. The whole variable domain, filled in from reference TRBV25-1 and TRBJ1-4, reads EADIYQTPRYLVIGTGKKITLECSQTMGHDKMYWYQQDPGMELHLIHYSYGVNSTEKGDLSSESTVSRIRTEHFPLTLESARPSHTSQYLCASSEYSHRGRAEKLFFGSGTQLSVL.

This clone is large in the sample. This chain links TRBV5-1 with TRBJ2-6, with D unresolved. The CDR3 runs 18 residues. V dropped 0 bases and J dropped 0 bases, with 13 bases sitting between them. CDR1 SGHRS and CDR2 YFSETQ come from the germline V gene. Written as DNA, the CDR3 is TGCGCCAGCAGCTTGGCCGTAACAGCGAGCTCTGGGGCCAACGTCCTGACTTTC. It specifies CASSLAVTASSGANVLTF.

The chain recombines TRBV10-1 with TRBJ2-3; 8 bases line up with TRBD1. The CDR3 runs 13 residues. V was clipped by 6 bases and J by 4 bases; unmatched bases: 3. Germline V gene lookup returns CDR1 WNHNN and CDR2 SYGVQD (reference sequence). The CDR3 DNA reads TGCGCCAGCAGCCCGACAGGGGCAGATACGCAGTATTTT. Protein product: CASSPTGADTQYF.

This rearrangement joins TRBV5-1 to TRBJ2-7, with D possibly called TRBD1 or TRBD2 (6 bases each). V was trimmed by 4 bases and J by 1 base, leaving 12 bases between them. Germline V gene lookup returns CDR1 SGHRS and CDR2 YFSETQ. The CDR3 has 14 residues. The CDR3 DNA reads TGCGCCAGCAGCCCGGGGGACAAGTCCTACGAGCAGTACTTC. Residues: CASSPGDKSYEQYF. The full variable domain, in which reference TRBV5-1 and TRBJ2-7 provide the parts outside the CDR3, is KAGVTQTPRYLIKTRGQQVTLSCSPISGHRSVSWYQQTPGQGLQFLFEYFSETQRNKGNFPGRFSGRQFSNSRSEMNVSTLELGDSALYLCASSPGDKSYEQYFGPGTRLTVT.